Below, 26 T cell receptor beta chains from the same sample are listed, as sequenced in a study of patients and donors after allogeneic stem cell transplantation (dated by TCRdb to the early 2020s). The library was produced with RT-PCR. Sequencing was performed on a NextSeq 550. Clones were called with MiXCR by TCRdb after fastp trimmed the public reads at Q25, and only in-frame beta chains were retained. When rows share a CDR3 protein, they turn into one entry using the most common DNA and genes. This sample lists 150,000 to 250,000 distinct CDR3 sequences; 41% were detected once. The ten largest account for around 35% of the sample. The sequenced sample was blood, either unsorted or a sorted T cell fraction (not recorded which). The receptors were gathered from a human donor who was either an allogeneic HSCT recipient or a stem cell or donor lymphocyte infusion donor (not recorded which). It is not recorded whose cells these are; they may come from a transplant donor.

This rearrangement joins TRBV5-1 to TRBJ1-1, with D perhaps TRBD1 (6 bases). CDR3 size: 15 residues. Germline V gene sequence: CDR1 SGHRS, CDR2 YFSETQ. Deletions cut 4 bases from V and 3 bases from J, with 16 bases between. The CDR3 nucleotides are TGCGCCAGCAGCCAGGGACCGGACAGAGACACTGAAGCTTTCTTT. Amino acid sequence: CASSQGPDRDTEAFF. The full variable domain, its missing parts supplied by reference TRBV5-1 and TRBJ1-1, is KAGVTQTPRYLIKTRGQQVTLSCSPISGHRSVSWYQQTPGQGLQFLFEYFSETQRNKGNFPGRFSGRQFSNSRSEMNVSTLELGDSALYLCASSQGPDRDTEAFFGQGTRLTVV.

This clonotype has a handful of counts. The CDR3: CASSEDAGPTDTQYF. Written as DNA, the CDR3 is TGTGCCAGCAGTGAGGACGCGGGTCCCACAGATACGCAGTATTTT. The chain carries TRBV6-4 and TRBJ2-3, with D possibly matching TRBD2 (5 bases). CDR1 is MRHNA and CDR2 is SNTAGT in the germline V gene. Trimming left V 3 bases short and J 2 bases short, with 12 bases between. The CDR3 loop spans 15 amino acids.

V and J are TRBV9 and TRBJ2-3; D unresolved. Germline loops: CDR1 SGDLS, CDR2 YYNGEE. The CDR3 is made up of 13 amino acids. V was cut by 0 bases and J by 5 bases, with 7 bases left in between. The CDR3 reads CASSVGQRDTQYF. CDR3 bases: TGTGCCAGCAGCGTAGGTCAGCGAGATACGCAGTATTTT.

This clonotype has only a few counts. The J gene is TRBJ1-1, the V gene TRBV3-1; TRBD1 is a possible D gene (6 bases). Germline values: CDR1 LGHDT, CDR2 YNNKEL (reference sequence). Deletions cut 3 bases from V and 11 bases from J, with 28 bases between. The CDR3 length is 17 residues. CDR3 residues: CASSHPKGTGTLSRAFF. The CDR3 DNA reads TGTGCCAGCAGCCACCCCAAGGGTACAGGGACCCTTTCTCGGGCTTTCTTT.

The CDR3 sequence: CASSQRLAGAYNEQFF. CDR3 coding DNA: TGTGCCAGCAGCCAACGACTAGCGGGAGCCTACAATGAGCAGTTCTTC. This chain links TRBV4-2 with TRBJ2-1; TRBD2 aligns across 12 bases. Germline CDR1 is LGHNA and CDR2 is YNFKEQ. The CDR3 is 16 amino acids. Unmatched junction bases numbered 1, after V lost 2 bases and J lost 2 bases.

This clonotype came up a few times. CDR3 nucleotide sequence: TGTGCCAGCAGCTTGAGGAGGAGTCTGCAGGGGAGGCAGCCCCAGCATTTT. It codes for CASSLRRSLQGRQPQHF. V usage is TRBV7-8 and J usage is TRBJ1-5, with a possible D match to TRBD1 (6 bases). Trimming took 3 bases from V and 7 from J, leaving 22 bases between them. Germline values: CDR1 SGHVS, CDR2 FQNEAQ. This CDR3 is 17 amino acids long. Full variable domain (remainder filled in from reference TRBV7-8 and TRBJ1-5): GAGVSQSPRYKVAKRGQDVALRCDPISGHVSLFWYQQALGQGPEFLTYFQNEAQLDKSGLPSDRFFAERPEGSVSTLKIQRTQQEDSAVYLCASSLRRSLQGRQPQHFGDGTRLSIL.

The genes are TRBV6-1 and TRBJ2-5, with D unresolved. The ends were cut back, 6 bases at V and 4 bases at J, with 21 bases in the middle. Germline V gene sequence: CDR1 MNHNS, CDR2 SASEGT. The CDR3 covers 16 residues. CDR3 DNA sequence: TGTGCCAGCAGGGGCGTCCCCTCCCTTTTCCTAGAGACCCAGTACTTC. Its translation: CASRGVPSLFLETQYF.

V is TRBV12-3 or TRBV12-4 and J is TRBJ2-5; D unclear. CDR3 length: 11 residues. The V end was cut by 5 bases, the J end by 2 bases, with 3 bases between. The CDR3 region is CASSTQETQYF. The DNA of the CDR3 is TGTGCCAGCAGTACGCAAGAGACCCAGTACTTC.

J is TRBJ1-5 and V is TRBV18, with 7 bases that match TRBD1. This CDR3 is built from 17 residues. The germline V gene has CDR1 KGHSH and CDR2 LQKENI. Losses at the gene ends were 1 base for V and 4 bases for J; bases not matched to a gene: 10. The CDR3 DNA reads as TGTGCCAGCTCACCACGAGACAGGGCTGACCCAAATCAGCCCCAGCATTTT. Its translation: CASSPRDRADPNQPQHF.

This clonotype was observed at least ten times. The chain has TRBV12-3 or TRBV12-4 and TRBJ2-1; 8 bases are a match to TRBD2. CDR3 length: 14 amino acids. V trimming: 6 bases; J trimming: 3 bases; junction bases outside the gene matches: 4. CDR3 nucleotide sequence: TGTGCCAGCAGCCCAACTAGCGGCTACAATGAGCAGTTCTTC. Translation: CASSPTSGYNEQFF.

The chain combines TRBV30 with TRBJ2-7; D possibly uses TRBD1 or TRBD2 (5 bases each). The germline CDR1 and CDR2 sequences are GTSNPN and SVGIG (reference sequence). Trimming stripped 0 bases from V and 5 bases from J, with 17 bases between. The CDR3 covers 15 residues. This CDR3 is CAWSVRGALMDEQYF. The CDR3 DNA is TGTGCCTGGAGTGTACGAGGGGCCCTCATGGACGAGCAGTACTTC. The full variable domain, in which reference TRBV30 and TRBJ2-7 provide the parts outside the CDR3, is SQTIHQWPATLVQPVGSPLSLECTVEGTSNPNLYWYRQAAGRGLQLLFYSVGIGQISSEVPQNLSASRPQDRQFILSSKKLLLSDSGFYLCAWSVRGALMDEQYFGPGTRLTVT.

The table lists this clonotype with a few counts. V usage is TRBV7-9 and J usage is TRBJ1-1; 8 bases line up with TRBD1. The CDR3 has 16 residues. The V and J ends lost 5 bases and 6 bases, in that order; junction bases with no gene match: 14. Germline CDR1 reads SEHNR; CDR2 reads FQNEAQ (reference sequence). The CDR3 DNA reads TGTGCCAGCAGCCAGGAACCGGACAGGGTAAGAGCTGAAGCTTTCTTT. Translating it yields CASSQEPDRVRAEAFF. Variable domain in full (rest from reference TRBV7-9 and TRBJ1-1): DTGVSQNPRHKITKRGQNVTFRCDPISEHNRLYWYRQTLGQGPEFLTYFQNEAQLEKSRLLSDRFSAERPKGSFSTLEIQRTEQGDSAMYLCASSQEPDRVRAEAFFGQGTRLTVV.

There are a few counts of this clonotype. The rearrangement joins TRBV5-1 to TRBJ1-1, with D tentatively TRBD1 (5 bases). Germline values: CDR1 SGHRS, CDR2 YFSETQ. There are 14 residues in the CDR3. V gave up 4 bases and J gave up 5 bases, with 15 bases separating them. The CDR3 spells CASSADFWGTEAFF. DNA for the CDR3: TGCGCCAGCAGCGCGGATTTTTGGGGGACTGAAGCTTTCTTT.

This clonotype has only a few counts. This chain connects TRBV12-3 or TRBV12-4 to TRBJ1-2; D remains ambiguous. Trimming stripped 5 bases from V and 4 bases from J, with 11 bases between. The CDR3 runs to 13 residues. The CDR3 spells CASSNLDGYGYTF. CDR3 nucleotide sequence: TGTGCCAGCAGTAATTTGGACGGCTATGGCTACACCTTC.

This clonotype has only a few counts. The genes are TRBV28 and TRBJ2-2; TRBD1 matches at 7 bases. V lost 5 bases to trimming and J lost 2 bases; unmatched junction nucleotides: 8. Germline CDR1 reads MDHEN; CDR2 reads SYDVKM. The CDR3 has 16 amino acids. This CDR3 is CASSDTRQGNTGELFF. For the CDR3, the DNA is TGTGCCAGCAGTGATACACGACAGGGAAACACCGGGGAGCTGTTTTTT. Variable domain in full (rest from reference TRBV28 and TRBJ2-2): DVKVTQSSRYLVKRTGEKVFLECVQDMDHENMFWYRQDPGLGLRLIYFSYDVKMKEKGDIPEGYSVSREKKERFSLILESASTNQTSMYLCASSDTRQGNTGELFFGEGSRLTVL.

The V gene is TRBV12-3 or TRBV12-4, the J gene TRBJ2-3; D ambiguous. CDR3 size: 13 residues. V was shortened by 1 base and J by 5 bases, with 7 bases between the two germline ends. CDR3 coding DNA: TGTGCCAGCAGTTTAGGGTGGGGAGATACGCAGTATTTT. This translates into CASSLGWGDTQYF.

The rearrangement uses TRBV20-1 and TRBJ2-3; D is possibly TRBD2 (6 bases). Trimming stripped 8 bases from V and 0 bases from J, with 24 bases between. Germline CDR1 and CDR2: DFQATT and SNEGSKA (reference sequence). CDR3 length: 17 residues. The CDR3, as DNA: TGCAGTCCGGGGGAACTAGCCCTTCTAAATAGCACAGATACGCAGTATTTT. This gives the protein CSPGELALLNSTDTQYF.

The sample holds a few counts of this clonotype. The gene calls are TRBV5-1 and TRBJ1-1, with D hard to call. The germline gives CDR1 SGHRS, CDR2 YFSETQ. V was clipped by 0 bases and J by 3 bases, with 9 bases between them. This CDR3 comprises 14 residues. The CDR3 DNA is TGCGCCAGCAGCTTGGAGGGTAGGGACACTGAAGCTTTCTTT. This encodes CASSLEGRDTEAFF.

The rearrangement links TRBV2 to TRBJ2-1, with 14 positions matching TRBD2. Germline-derived CDR1 and CDR2 are SNHLY and FYNNEI. This CDR3 region has 18 residues. Unmatched junction bases numbered 10, after V lost 0 bases and J lost 9 bases. The CDR3 loop is CASSEAPRTSGRPGEQFF. In DNA form, the CDR3 reads TGTGCCAGCAGTGAAGCGCCTCGGACTAGCGGGAGGCCGGGTGAGCAGTTCTTC.

This clonotype was counted between two and nine times. This rearrangement joins TRBV6-5 to TRBJ1-2; 9 nucleotides match TRBD1. J lost 4 bases, V lost 5 bases, and 5 bases had no gene match. The CDR3 sequence is 14 residues long. The V gene's germline CDR1 is MNHEY and CDR2 SVGAGI. The CDR3 region is CASSQGTGTYGYTF. In nucleotides, the CDR3 is TGTGCCAGCAGTCAAGGGACAGGGACCTATGGCTACACCTTC.

This clonotype occurred a few times. This sequence joins TRBV5-1 and TRBJ2-7; D remains ambiguous. CDR3 length: 16 residues. CDR1 and CDR2 from the germline V gene are SGHRS and YFSETQ. Deletions cut 1 base from V and 2 bases from J, with 16 bases between. The CDR3 sequence is CASSLPSSKVPYEQYF. DNA for the CDR3: TGCGCCAGCAGCTTGCCCAGTTCTAAAGTTCCCTACGAGCAGTACTTC.

V gene TRBV3-1 combines with J gene TRBJ2-1; tentatively, D is TRBD2 (6 bases). The CDR3 extends over 13 amino acids. Germline V gene sequence: CDR1 LGHDT, CDR2 YNNKEL (reference sequence). V shed 8 bases and J shed 1 base, with 9 bases lying between them. This CDR3 reads CASRESSYNEQFF. DNA of the CDR3: TGTGCCAGCCGGGAGTCATCCTACAATGAGCAGTTCTTC.

The chain links TRBV6-5 to TRBJ1-5; D not resolved. Trimming removed 0 bases from V and 7 bases from J, with 10 bases in between. The CDR3 runs to 14 residues. Per the germline V gene, CDR1 is MNHEY and CDR2 is SVGAGI. CDR3 loop: CASSYSSIDQPQHF. In DNA form, the CDR3 reads TGTGCCAGCAGTTACTCGTCGATCGACCAGCCCCAGCATTTT.

The rearrangement uses TRBV25-1 and TRBJ1-2; D call uncertain. The germline V gene encodes CDR1 MGHDK and CDR2 SYGVNS. V lost 0 bases, J lost 2 bases, and 7 bases lay in between. This CDR3 is 14 amino acids long. CDR3 bases: TGTGCCAGCAGTGAATATCTAGACAACTATGGCTACACCTTC. Protein: CASSEYLDNYGYTF.

V and J are TRBV7-9 and TRBJ2-3; D is undetermined. Looked up from germline, CDR1 is SEHNR and CDR2 is FQNEAQ (reference sequence). The V end was cut by 3 bases, the J end by 4 bases, with 5 bases between. CDR3 length equals 12 residues. CDR3 DNA sequence: TGTGCCAGCAGCTTTCCCCCAGATACGCAGTATTTT. Its protein product is CASSFPPDTQYF. The variable domain in full, completed from reference TRBV7-9 and TRBJ2-3, reads DTGVSQNPRHKITKRGQNVTFRCDPISEHNRLYWYRQTLGQGPEFLTYFQNEAQLEKSRLLSDRFSAERPKGSFSTLEIQRTEQGDSAMYLCASSFPPDTQYFGPGTRLTVL.

The chain has TRBV5-1 and TRBJ2-7; 7 bases line up with TRBD2. The CDR3 has 16 residues. V gave up 2 bases and J gave up 1 base; unmatched junction bases: 9. Germline V CDR1 and CDR2: SGHRS, YFSETQ. DNA for the CDR3: TGCGCCAGCAGCTTTACGGTGGCGGGGGATTCCTACGAGCAGTACTTC. Residues: CASSFTVAGDSYEQYF.